This paragraph covers one TCR beta chain sequence. As yet, its antigen is unknown. The TCR beta CDR3 regions underwent amplification using RNA transcripts as the source. The HTBI set primed first-round TCR CDR3 RT-PCR. TCRdb fed the multiplex PCR reads into MiXCR, producing one record per CDR3 protein. The sample yields 340,000 or so distinct CDR3 sequences, about 15% seen once. The V segment lost 6 bases and the J segment 3 bases; nucleotides outside the gene matches: 6. CDR3 length: 15 amino acids. This sample is drawn from a study of T cells in Graves' hyperthyroidism and ophthalmopathy. In the study overall: Pretreatment peripheral blood was obtained at initial diagnosis. Study conclusions and caveats: In validation, the model predicted ophthalmopathy. These predictions came a median 6.5 months before onset. In the blood, most expanded thyroid clonotypes above 0.001 appeared as well.

V usage is TRBV12-3 or TRBV12-4 and J usage is TRBJ2-1, with 9 bases lining up with TRBD1. What was sequenced was blood. The receptor was isolated from a man aged 25 to 45 with Graves' hyperthyroidism. CDR3 DNA: TGTGCCAGCAGACAAGGGACAGGGATCTACAATGAGCAGTTCTTC. This translates into CASRQGTGIYNEQFF.